The present TCR beta chain was sequenced within a study of T-cell memory formation after mild COVID-19. Study in general: There were largely donor-specific TCR clusters.

Findings and caveats of the study: Contracting clones, day 15 to 85, had balanced CD4/CD8, and later expanders favored CD4+. Some SARS-CoV-2-responding clones were already detected in memory before infection.

5'RACE, which relied on constant-segment primers, yielded TCR alpha and TCR beta cDNA libraries carrying sample barcodes and UMIs. TCRdb analysed the 5' RACE reads with MiXCR anew, one entry per CDR3 protein. Of roughly 62,000 distinct CDR3 sequences in the sample, about a tenth were seen once. The CDR3 covers 14 residues. Germline V lookup: CDR1 SQVTM, CDR2 ANQGSEA. J gave up 4 bases and V 5 bases, and 8 bases lay outside the gene matches. This clonotype was seen more than once but under ten times. Its cognate antigen is unknown. The receptor was isolated from a man aged 18 to 29 who had mild COVID-19 (a few samples of this study predate the infection). Cell type and time point are not known. The chain carries TRBV29-1 and TRBJ1-3; 7 bases agree with TRBD1. The sample comprised PBMCs or a T cell subset sorted from them (not recorded which). In nucleotides, the CDR3 is TGCAGCGTTCATACAGGGGCTGCCGGAAACACCATATATTTT. Translation gives CSVHTGAAGNTIYF. Full variable domain (outside the CDR3, taken from reference TRBV29-1 and TRBJ1-3): SAVISQKPSRDICQRGTSLTIQCQVDSQVTMMFWYRQQPGQSLTLIATANQGSEATYESGFVIDKFPISRPNLTFSTLTVSNMSPEDSSIYLCSVHTGAAGNTIYFGEGSWLTVV.